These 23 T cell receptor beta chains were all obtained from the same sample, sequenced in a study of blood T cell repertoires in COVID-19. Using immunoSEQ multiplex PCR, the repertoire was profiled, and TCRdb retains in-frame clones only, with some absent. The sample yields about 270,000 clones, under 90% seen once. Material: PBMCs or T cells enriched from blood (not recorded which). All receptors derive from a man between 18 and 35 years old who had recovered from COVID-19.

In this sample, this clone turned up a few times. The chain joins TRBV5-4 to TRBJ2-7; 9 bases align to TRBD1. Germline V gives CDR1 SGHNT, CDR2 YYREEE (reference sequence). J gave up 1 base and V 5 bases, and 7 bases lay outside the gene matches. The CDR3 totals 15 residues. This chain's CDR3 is CASRQQGAGSYEQYF. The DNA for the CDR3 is TGTGCCAGCAGACAACAGGGGGCTGGGTCCTACGAGCAGTACTTC.

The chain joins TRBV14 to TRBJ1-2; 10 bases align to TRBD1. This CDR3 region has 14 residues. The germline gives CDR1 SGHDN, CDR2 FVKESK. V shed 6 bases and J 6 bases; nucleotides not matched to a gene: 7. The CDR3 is CASRKTGGKDGYTF. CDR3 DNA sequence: TGTGCCAGCAGGAAGACAGGGGGCAAAGATGGCTACACCTTC.

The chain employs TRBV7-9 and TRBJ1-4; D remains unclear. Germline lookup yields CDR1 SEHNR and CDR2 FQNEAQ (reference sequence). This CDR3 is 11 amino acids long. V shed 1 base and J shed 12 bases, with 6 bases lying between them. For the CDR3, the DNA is TGTGCCAGCAGCTTAGACGGGGAACTGTTTTTT. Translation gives CASSLDGELFF.

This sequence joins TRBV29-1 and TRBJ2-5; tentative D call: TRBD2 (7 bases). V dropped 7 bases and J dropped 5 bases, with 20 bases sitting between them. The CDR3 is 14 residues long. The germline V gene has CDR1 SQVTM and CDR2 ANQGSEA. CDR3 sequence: CSAAPQGRGETQYF. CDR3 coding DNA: TGCAGCGCCGCCCCTCAGGGGAGGGGCGAGACCCAGTACTTC.

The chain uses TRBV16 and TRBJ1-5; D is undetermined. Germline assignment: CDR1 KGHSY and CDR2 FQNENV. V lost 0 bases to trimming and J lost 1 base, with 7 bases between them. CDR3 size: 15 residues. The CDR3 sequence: CASSQSRSSNQPQHF. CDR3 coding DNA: TGTGCCAGCAGCCAATCGAGGTCAAGCAATCAGCCCCAGCATTTT.

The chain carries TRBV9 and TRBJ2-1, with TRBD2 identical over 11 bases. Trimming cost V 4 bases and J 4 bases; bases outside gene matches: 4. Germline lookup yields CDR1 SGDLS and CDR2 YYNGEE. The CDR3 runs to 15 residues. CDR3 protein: CASSSRLAGYNEQFF. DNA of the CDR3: TGTGCCAGCAGCTCCCGACTAGCGGGGTACAATGAGCAGTTCTTC. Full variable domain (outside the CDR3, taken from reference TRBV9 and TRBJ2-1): DSGVTQTPKHLITATGQRVTLRCSPRSGDLSVYWYQQSLDQGLQFLIQYYNGEERAKGNILERFSAQQFPDLHSELNLSSLELGDSALYFCASSSRLAGYNEQFFGPGTRLTVL.

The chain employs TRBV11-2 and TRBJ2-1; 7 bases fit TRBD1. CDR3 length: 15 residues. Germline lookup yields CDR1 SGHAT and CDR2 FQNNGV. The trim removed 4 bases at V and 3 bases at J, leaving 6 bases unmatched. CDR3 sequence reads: CASSSGQSNYNEQFF. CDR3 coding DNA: TGTGCCAGCAGCTCGGGACAGAGTAACTACAATGAGCAGTTCTTC.

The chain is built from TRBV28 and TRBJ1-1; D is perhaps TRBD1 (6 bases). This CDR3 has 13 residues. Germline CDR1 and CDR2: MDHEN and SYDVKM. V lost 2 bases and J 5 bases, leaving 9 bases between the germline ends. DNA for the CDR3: TGTGCCAGCAGTTTACCGCAGGGGACTGAAGCTTTCTTT. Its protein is CASSLPQGTEAFF.

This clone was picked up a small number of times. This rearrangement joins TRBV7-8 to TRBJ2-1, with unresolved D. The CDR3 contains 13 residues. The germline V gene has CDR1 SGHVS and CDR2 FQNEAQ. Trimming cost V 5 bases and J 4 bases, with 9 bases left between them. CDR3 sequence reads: CASSQNKYNEQFF. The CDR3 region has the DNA TGTGCCAGCAGCCAAAATAAATACAATGAGCAGTTCTTC.

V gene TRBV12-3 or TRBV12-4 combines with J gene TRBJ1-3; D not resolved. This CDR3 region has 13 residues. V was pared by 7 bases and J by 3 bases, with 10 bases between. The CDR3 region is CASISSGGNTIYF. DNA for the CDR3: TGTGCCAGCATATCGAGTGGTGGAAACACCATATATTTT.

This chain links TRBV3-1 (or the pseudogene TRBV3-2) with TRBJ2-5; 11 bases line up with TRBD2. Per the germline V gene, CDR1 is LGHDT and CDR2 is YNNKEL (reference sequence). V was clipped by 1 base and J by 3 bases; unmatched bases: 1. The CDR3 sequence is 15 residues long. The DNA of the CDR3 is TGTGCCAGCAGCCAAGGGGGACTAGCGGAAGAGACCCAGTACTTC. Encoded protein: CASSQGGLAEETQYF.

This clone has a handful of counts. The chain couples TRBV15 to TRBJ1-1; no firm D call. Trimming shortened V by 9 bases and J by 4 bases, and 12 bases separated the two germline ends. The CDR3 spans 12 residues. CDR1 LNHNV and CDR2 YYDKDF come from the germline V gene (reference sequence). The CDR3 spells CATSIAGTEAFF. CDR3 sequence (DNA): TGTGCCACTTCAATAGCGGGCACTGAAGCTTTCTTT.

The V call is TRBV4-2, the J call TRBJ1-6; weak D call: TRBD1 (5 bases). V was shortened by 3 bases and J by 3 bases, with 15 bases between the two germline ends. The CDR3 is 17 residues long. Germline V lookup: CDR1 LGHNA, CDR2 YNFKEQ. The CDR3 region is CASSHPQVTDYNSPLHF. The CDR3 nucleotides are TGTGCCAGCAGCCATCCACAGGTCACGGACTATAATTCACCCCTCCACTTT.

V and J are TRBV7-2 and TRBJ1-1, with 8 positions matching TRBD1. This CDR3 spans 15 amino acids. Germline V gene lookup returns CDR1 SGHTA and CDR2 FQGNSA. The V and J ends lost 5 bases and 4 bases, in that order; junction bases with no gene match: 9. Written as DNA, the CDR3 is TGTGCCAGCAGCCCCGGGACAGGCATGGGCACTGAAGCTTTCTTT. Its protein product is CASSPGTGMGTEAFF.

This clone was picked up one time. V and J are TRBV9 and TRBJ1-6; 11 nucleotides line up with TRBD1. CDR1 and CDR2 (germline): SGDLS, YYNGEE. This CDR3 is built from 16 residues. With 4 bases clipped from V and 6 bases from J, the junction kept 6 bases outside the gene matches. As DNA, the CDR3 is TGTGCCAGCAGCCCTGGGACAGGGGGTTTTAATTCACCCCTCCACTTT. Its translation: CASSPGTGGFNSPLHF.

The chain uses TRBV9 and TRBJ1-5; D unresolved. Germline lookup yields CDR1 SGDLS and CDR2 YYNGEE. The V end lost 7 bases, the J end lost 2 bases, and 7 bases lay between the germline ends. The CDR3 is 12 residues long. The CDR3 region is CASGQGNQPQHF. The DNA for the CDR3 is TGTGCCAGCGGGCAGGGCAATCAGCCCCAGCATTTT.

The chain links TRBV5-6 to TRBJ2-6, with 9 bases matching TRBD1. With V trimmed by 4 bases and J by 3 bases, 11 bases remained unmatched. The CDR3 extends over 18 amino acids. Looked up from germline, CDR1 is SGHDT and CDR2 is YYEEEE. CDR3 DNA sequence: TGTGCCAGCAGCGGTACCGGGACAGGGTTAGGTGGGGCCAACGTCCTGACTTTC. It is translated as CASSGTGTGLGGANVLTF.

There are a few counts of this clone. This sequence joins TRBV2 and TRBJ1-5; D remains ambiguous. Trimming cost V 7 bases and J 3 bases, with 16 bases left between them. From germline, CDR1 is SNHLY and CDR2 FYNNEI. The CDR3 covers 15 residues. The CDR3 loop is CASKEDGIINQPQHF. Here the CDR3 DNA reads TGTGCCAGCAAGGAGGACGGTATAATCAATCAGCCCCAGCATTTT.

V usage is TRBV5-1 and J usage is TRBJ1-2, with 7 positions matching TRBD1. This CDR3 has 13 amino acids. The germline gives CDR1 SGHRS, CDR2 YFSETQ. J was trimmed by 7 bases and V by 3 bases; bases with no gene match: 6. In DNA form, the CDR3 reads TGCGCCAGCAGCTCCGGGACAGTCTTTGGCTACACCTTC. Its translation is CASSSGTVFGYTF. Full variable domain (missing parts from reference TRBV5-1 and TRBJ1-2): KAGVTQTPRYLIKTRGQQVTLSCSPISGHRSVSWYQQTPGQGLQFLFEYFSETQRNKGNFPGRFSGRQFSNSRSEMNVSTLELGDSALYLCASSSGTVFGYTFGSGTRLTVV.

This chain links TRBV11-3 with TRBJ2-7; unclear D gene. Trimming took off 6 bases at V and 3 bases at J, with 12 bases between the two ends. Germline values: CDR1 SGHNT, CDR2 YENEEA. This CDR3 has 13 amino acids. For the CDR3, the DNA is TGTGCCAGCAGTAATAAACCCTACTACGAGCAGTACTTC. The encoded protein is CASSNKPYYEQYF.

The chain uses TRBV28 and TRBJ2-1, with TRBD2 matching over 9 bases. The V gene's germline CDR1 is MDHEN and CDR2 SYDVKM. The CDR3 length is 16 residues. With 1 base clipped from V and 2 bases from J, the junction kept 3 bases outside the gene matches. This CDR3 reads CASSLLASGAYNEQFF. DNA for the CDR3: TGTGCCAGCAGTTTATTGGCTAGCGGGGCCTACAATGAGCAGTTCTTC.

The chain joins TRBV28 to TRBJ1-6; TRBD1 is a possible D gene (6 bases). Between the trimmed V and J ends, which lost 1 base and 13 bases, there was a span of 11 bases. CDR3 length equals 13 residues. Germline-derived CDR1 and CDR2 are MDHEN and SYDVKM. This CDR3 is CASSLLQGKPLHF. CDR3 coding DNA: TGTGCCAGCAGTTTATTACAGGGCAAGCCCCTCCACTTT.

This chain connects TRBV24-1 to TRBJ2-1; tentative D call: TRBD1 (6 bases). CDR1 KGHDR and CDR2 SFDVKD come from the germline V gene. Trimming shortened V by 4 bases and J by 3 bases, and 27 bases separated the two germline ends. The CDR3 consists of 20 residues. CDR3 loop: CATSDRLGDSYRVLYNEQFF. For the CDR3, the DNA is TGTGCCACCAGTGACCGTTTAGGCGATTCTTACAGGGTCCTCTACAATGAGCAGTTCTTC.